These 25 T cell receptor beta chains were sequenced from one sample in a study of control samples from healthy donors and cancer patients (dated by TCRdb to the early 2020s). To prepare the library, the immunoSEQ multiplex PCR assay was applied. TCRdb took over this immuneACCESS table, retaining in-frame rearrangements with V and J assigned. Such tables are incomplete; in checked studies, under half of the missing clones stem from an unresolved V gene, and the remainder is unexplained. In all, the sample holds roughly 60,000 clones, and less than 95% of those were seen once. Jointly, the top ten make up around 4.2% of the sample. The sequenced material came from blood. The receptors derive from a man aged 30 to 45 in good health.

This chain joins TRBV5-5 and TRBJ1-4, with D tentatively TRBD1 (5 bases). Looked up from germline, CDR1 is SGHKS and CDR2 is YYEKEE (reference sequence). Trimming removed 6 bases from V and 7 bases from J, with 19 bases in between. The CDR3 spans 15 residues. The CDR3 DNA follows: TGTGCCAGCACCTTTTTCCGGGCTGGGGGTGAAAAACTGTTTTTT. The encoded protein is CASTFFRAGGEKLFF.

The rearrangement joins TRBV5-6 to TRBJ2-5; 9 positions match TRBD2. V was pared by 0 bases and J by 7 bases, with 13 bases of the junction left unmatched. There are 17 residues in the CDR3. From germline, CDR1 is SGHDT and CDR2 YYEEEE. The CDR3 nucleotides read TGTGCCAGCAGCTTGGCCGGAAGCGGGAGGCGTTTAGGGACCCAGTACTTC. This gives the protein CASSLAGSGRRLGTQYF.

The chain is built from TRBV7-2 and TRBJ2-2, with D perhaps TRBD1 (5 bases). The CDR3 extends over 13 amino acids. Per germline, CDR1 SGHTA and CDR2 FQGNSA. V was clipped by 6 bases and J by 4 bases, with 9 bases between them. The CDR3 nucleotides are TGTGCCAGCAGGGGGCCGGGCACCGGGGAGCTGTTTTTT. Residues: CASRGPGTGELFF.

The rearrangement links TRBV7-9 to TRBJ2-1; D not resolved. Germline CDR1 reads SEHNR; CDR2 reads FQNEAQ (reference sequence). The germline V and J ends were trimmed by 1 base and 8 bases, with 15 bases remaining between them. The CDR3 loop spans 15 amino acids. As DNA, the CDR3 is TGTGCCAGCAGCTTAGAACCTAGTAGAGGCCATGAGCAGTTCTTC. The encoded protein is CASSLEPSRGHEQFF.

The CDR3 DNA is TGTGCCAGCAGCTTAACGACCGGCCCCCGCTACACCTTC. It is translated as CASSLTTGPRYTF. The chain couples TRBV7-3 to TRBJ1-2; D is unresolved. This CDR3 region has 13 residues. The germline CDR1 and CDR2 sequences are SGHTA and FQGTGA. V dropped 0 bases and J dropped 9 bases, with 11 bases sitting between them.

The chain couples TRBV19 to TRBJ1-1, with TRBD1 identical over 8 bases. This CDR3 spans 17 amino acids. Per the germline V gene, CDR1 is LNHDA and CDR2 is SQIVND (reference sequence). J was trimmed by 4 bases and V by 4 bases; bases with no gene match: 14. CDR3 in amino acids: CASSTNAGQGGSTEAFF. CDR3 DNA: TGTGCCAGTAGTACGAACGCCGGACAGGGTGGGTCCACTGAAGCTTTCTTT.

This sequence joins TRBV4-1 and TRBJ1-1; no clear D. This CDR3 has 16 residues. CDR1 is MGHRA and CDR2 is YSYEKL in the germline V gene. Deletions cut 4 bases from V and 1 base from J, with 16 bases between. The CDR3: CASSPIFGRSNTEAFF. The CDR3 nucleotides read TGCGCCAGCAGCCCTATATTCGGACGTTCGAACACTGAAGCTTTCTTT.

The chain combines TRBV27 with TRBJ1-2, with TRBD1 identical over 9 bases. The J segment lost 3 bases and the V segment lost 5 bases, leaving 10 bases of the junction unmatched. Germline assignment: CDR1 MNHEY and CDR2 SMNVEV (reference sequence). The CDR3 is 16 residues long. In DNA, the CDR3 is TGTGCCAGCAGTCCGCTACAGGGACAGGGAGACTATGGCTACACCTTC. It encodes CASSPLQGQGDYGYTF.

For the CDR3, the DNA is TGTGCCAGCAGCTGGTCGGGGCGAGCTAACTATGGCTACACCTTC. Its translation is CASSWSGRANYGYTF. The rearrangement joins TRBV5-4 to TRBJ1-2, with D perhaps matching TRBD1 (5 bases). In germline, CDR1 is SGHNT, CDR2 YYREEE (reference sequence). Trimming took 3 bases from V and 0 from J, leaving 12 bases between them. The CDR3 is made up of 15 amino acids.

The chain employs TRBV7-9 and TRBJ1-2, with D perhaps TRBD1 (6 bases). The CDR3 sequence is 17 residues long. V was shortened by 4 bases and J by 4 bases, with 22 bases between the two germline ends. Per the germline V gene, CDR1 is SEHNR and CDR2 is FQNEAQ (reference sequence). The CDR3 loop reads CASSSRLGPGDVYGYTF. The CDR3 coding sequence is TGTGCCAGCAGCTCCCGGCTCGGTCCAGGGGATGTCTATGGCTACACCTTC. The full variable domain, in which reference TRBV7-9 and TRBJ1-2 provide the parts outside the CDR3, is DTGVSQNPRHKITKRGQNVTFRCDPISEHNRLYWYRQTLGQGPEFLTYFQNEAQLEKSRLLSDRFSAERPKGSFSTLEIQRTEQGDSAMYLCASSSRLGPGDVYGYTFGSGTRLTVV.

The chain links TRBV19 to TRBJ1-5; D unclear. The length of the CDR3 is 15 residues. The germline gives CDR1 LNHDA, CDR2 SQIVND (reference sequence). V lost 3 bases, J lost 5 bases, and 14 bases lay in between. The CDR3 region is CASSMRKGGDQPQHF. CDR3 bases: TGTGCCAGTAGTATGAGGAAGGGAGGCGATCAGCCCCAGCATTTT.

The chain has TRBV19 and TRBJ2-1, with 13 bases fitting TRBD2. This CDR3 is built from 16 residues. Germline CDR1 LNHDA, CDR2 SQIVND (reference sequence). Germline trimming cut 9 bases from V and 6 bases from J; bases unmatched to any gene: 11. Here the CDR3 reads CASKRTSGGFSNEQFF. In nucleotides, the CDR3 is TGTGCCAGCAAACGGACTAGCGGGGGTTTTAGCAATGAGCAGTTCTTC.

The V and J genes are TRBV5-4 and TRBJ2-2; 10 nucleotides agree with TRBD1. CDR1 and CDR2 (germline): SGHNT, YYREEE (reference sequence). J lost 5 bases, V lost 7 bases, and 11 bases had no gene match. The CDR3 has 16 amino acids. CDR3 coding DNA: TGTGCCAGCGGGCTCCGACAGGGGGCGTGGACCGGGGAGCTGTTTTTT. Protein: CASGLRQGAWTGELFF.

V and J are TRBV6-5 and TRBJ2-1; possibly TRBD1 or TRBD2 for D (5 bases each). The CDR3 is 15 amino acids. Germline loops: CDR1 MNHEY, CDR2 SVGAGI. Trimming cost V 6 bases and J 6 bases, with 18 bases left between them. DNA of the CDR3: TGTGCCAGCAGGTCCGGGACCAGTAACGCCAATGAGCAGTTCTTC. Residues: CASRSGTSNANEQFF.

J is TRBJ2-2 and V is TRBV19, with D possibly matching TRBD2 (5 bases). Germline V gives CDR1 LNHDA, CDR2 SQIVND (reference sequence). The length of the CDR3 is 15 residues. The V and J ends lost 1 base and 4 bases respectively, with 10 bases between them. The CDR3 region is CASSIVRVSTGELFF. CDR3 DNA: TGTGCCAGTAGTATAGTGAGGGTCAGCACCGGGGAGCTGTTTTTT.

The chain links TRBV4-1 to TRBJ2-3; D is possibly TRBD2 (6 bases). V was trimmed by 0 bases and J by 0 bases, leaving 10 bases between them. This CDR3 is built from 16 residues. Germline loops: CDR1 MGHRA, CDR2 YSYEKL. The CDR3 nucleotides read TGCGCCAGCAGCCAAGAGGAAGGGAGGAGCACAGATACGCAGTATTTT. Protein product: CASSQEEGRSTDTQYF.

This chain connects TRBV19 to TRBJ1-6; no reliable D call. V was clipped by 7 bases and J by 3 bases, with 13 bases between them. Germline CDR1 LNHDA, CDR2 SQIVND (reference sequence). This CDR3 region has 15 residues. This CDR3 reads CASTFVADYNSPLHF. For the CDR3, the DNA is TGTGCCAGTACCTTCGTAGCTGACTATAATTCACCCCTCCACTTT. The variable domain in full, with the rest retrieved from reference TRBV19 and TRBJ1-6, is DGGITQSPKYLFRKEGQNVTLSCEQNLNHDAMYWYRQDPGQGLRLIYYSQIVNDFQKGDIAEGYSVSREKKESFPLTVTSAQKNPTAFYLCASTFVADYNSPLHFGNGTRLTVT.

This clone was seen once. The chain is built from TRBV3-1 (or the pseudogene TRBV3-2) and TRBJ2-5; no firm D call. Deletions cut 1 base from V and 7 bases from J, with 7 bases between. Germline CDR1 reads LGHDT; CDR2 reads YNNKEL (reference sequence). The CDR3 runs 12 residues. CDR3 in amino acids: CASSQADSTQYF. The CDR3 DNA reads as TGTGCCAGCAGCCAAGCTGACTCGACCCAGTACTTC.

This clone came up once. The rearrangement joins TRBV9 to TRBJ2-7; D gene ambiguous. V was cut by 3 bases and J by 0 bases, with 10 bases left in between. The CDR3 loop spans 14 amino acids. Germline CDR1 reads SGDLS; CDR2 reads YYNGEE. CDR3 sequence reads: CASSDKPHSYEQYF. DNA for the CDR3: TGTGCCAGCAGCGACAAACCTCACTCCTACGAGCAGTACTTC.

The rearrangement joins TRBV2 to TRBJ2-7; D call uncertain. V lost 5 bases and J lost 6, with 14 bases in between. Germline CDR1 and CDR2: SNHLY and FYNNEI. The CDR3 totals 13 residues. CDR3: CASSFGPLGEQYF. In DNA form, the CDR3 reads TGTGCCAGCAGTTTCGGGCCTCTGGGCGAGCAGTACTTC.

This clone was recorded only once. This rearrangement joins TRBV6-2 or TRBV6-3 to TRBJ1-1; TRBD1 is a possible D gene (6 bases). The CDR3 consists of 15 residues. Trimming cost V 5 bases and J 6 bases, with 19 bases left between them. CDR1 and CDR2 from the germline V gene are MNHEY and SVGEGT. As DNA, the CDR3 is TGTGCCAGCAGTCTACAGGGTCCCCGGGCCCCTGAAGCTTTCTTT. Its protein product is CASSLQGPRAPEAFF.

The chain combines TRBV18 with TRBJ1-6; D remains ambiguous. The CDR3 extends over 16 amino acids. V lost 3 bases and J lost 9, with 18 bases in between. Germline-derived CDR1 and CDR2 are KGHSH and LQKENI. DNA for the CDR3: TGTGCCAGCTCACCTCCCAACCTGGCGTGGGGTTCACCCCTCCACTTT. Its translation is CASSPPNLAWGSPLHF.

The chain links TRBV6-5 to TRBJ2-3; 13 positions match TRBD2. Germline-derived CDR1 and CDR2 are MNHEY and SVGAGI. This CDR3 is 16 amino acids long. V dropped 0 bases and J dropped 5; count of bases not matched to a gene: 2. Here the CDR3 reads CASSYSGLAGVDTQYF. The DNA for the CDR3 is TGTGCCAGCAGTTACTCAGGACTAGCGGGGGTAGATACGCAGTATTTT.

A few counts support this clone. CDR3 nucleotide sequence: TGTGCCAGTAGTATCCTTACAGGGAACTATGGCTACACCTTC. This gives the protein CASSILTGNYGYTF. V is TRBV19 and J is TRBJ1-2; TRBD1 might be the D (6 bases). Germline-derived CDR1 and CDR2 are LNHDA and SQIVND (reference sequence). The CDR3 totals 14 residues. V lost 3 bases to trimming and J lost 2 bases, with 10 bases between them.

This clone was found once. The rearrangement uses TRBV6-5 and TRBJ2-7; 9 bases line up with TRBD2. Per germline, CDR1 MNHEY and CDR2 SVGAGI. The CDR3 has 14 amino acids. The ends lost 6 bases at V and 4 bases at J; junction bases unmatched: 7. CDR3 amino acids: CASRYSGGPYEQYF. The CDR3 coding sequence is TGTGCCAGCAGGTACAGCGGGGGGCCGTACGAGCAGTACTTC.